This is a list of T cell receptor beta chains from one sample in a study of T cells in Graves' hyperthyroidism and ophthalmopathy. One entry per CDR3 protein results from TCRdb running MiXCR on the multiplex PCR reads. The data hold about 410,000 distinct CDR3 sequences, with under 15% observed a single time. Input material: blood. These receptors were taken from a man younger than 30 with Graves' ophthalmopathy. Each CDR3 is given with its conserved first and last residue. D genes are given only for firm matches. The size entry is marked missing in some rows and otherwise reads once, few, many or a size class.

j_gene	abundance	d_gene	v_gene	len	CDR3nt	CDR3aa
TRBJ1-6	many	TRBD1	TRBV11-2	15	TGTGCCAGCAGCATCCCGGACAGGGGGCTTTCACCCCTCCACTTT	CASSIPDRGLSPLHF
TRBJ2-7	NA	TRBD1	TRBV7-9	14	TGTGCCAGCAGCACCGTTACAGGGGTCTACGAGCAGTACTTC	CASSTVTGVYEQYF
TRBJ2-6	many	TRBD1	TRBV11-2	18	TGTGCCAGCAGCCCACTGGGACAGGGAACGGCTGGGGCCAACGTCCTGACTTTC	CASSPLGQGTAGANVLTF
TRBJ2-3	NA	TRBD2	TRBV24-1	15	TGTGCCACCAGGAGCGGGGGGGCTGGGACAGATACGCAGTATTTT	CATRSGGAGTDTQYF
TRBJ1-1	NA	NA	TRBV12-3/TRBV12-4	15	TGTGCCAGCACTCTGACCCAGGGCGGTTACACTGAAGCTTTCTTT	CASTLTQGGYTEAFF
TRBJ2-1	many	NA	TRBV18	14	TGTGCCAGCTCACAACGGAAATCCTACAATGAGCAGTTCTTC	CASSQRKSYNEQFF
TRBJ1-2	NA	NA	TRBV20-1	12	TGCAGTGCTCCCCGAGGGGTATATGGCTACACCTTC	CSAPRGVYGYTF
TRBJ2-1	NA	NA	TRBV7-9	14	TGTGCCAGCAGCCCGTTAGGTTTTTGGGATGAGCAGTTCTTC	CASSPLGFWDEQFF
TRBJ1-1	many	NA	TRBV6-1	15	TGTGCCAGCAGTTCGGTCGGACAGAGGAACACTGAAGCTTTCTTT	CASSSVGQRNTEAFF
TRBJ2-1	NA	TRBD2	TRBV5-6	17	TGTGCCAGCAGCTTACTGGCTAGCGGGAGTTTATACAATGAGCAGTTCTTC	CASSLLASGSLYNEQFF
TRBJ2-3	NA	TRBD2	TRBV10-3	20	TGTGCCATCAGCCCCTTGGGACTAGCGGGGGGCCGCAGTCAGGCAGATACGCAGTATTTT	CAISPLGLAGGRSQADTQYF
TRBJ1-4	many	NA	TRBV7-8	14	TGTGCCAGCAGCTTACGGGTCACTAATGAAAAACTGTTTTTT	CASSLRVTNEKLFF
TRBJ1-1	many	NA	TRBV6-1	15	TGTGCCAGCAGTGAAAAAGGGGGTGTGAACACTGAAGCTTTCTTT	CASSEKGGVNTEAFF
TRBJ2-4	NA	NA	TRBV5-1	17	TGCGCCAGCAGCTTGGACATGGGGGGCCTGGCCAAAAACATTCAGTACTTC	CASSLDMGGLAKNIQYF
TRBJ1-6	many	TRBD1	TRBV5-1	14	TGCGCCACCGGGACAGGGGCTGATAATTCACCCCTCCACTTT	CATGTGADNSPLHF
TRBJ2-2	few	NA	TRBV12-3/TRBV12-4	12	TGTGCCAGCACACCTAGAACCGGGGAGCTGTTTTTT	CASTPRTGELFF